This T cell receptor (beta chain) appears in the sequencing data of a study of cytomegalovirus exposure and HLA in healthy donors. Findings and limits, study-wide: Being productive about 90% or about 30% of the time was typical of most TCR beta V segments in an earlier analysis.

Primers: 60 Vbeta forward and 13 Jbeta reverse. Using immunoSEQ multiplex PCR, the repertoire was profiled, and TCRdb retains in-frame clones only, with some absent. The table records thousands of clones, approximately 47% of them present only once. CDR3 length equals 14 residues. The J segment lost 7 bases and the V segment lost 4 bases, leaving 4 bases of the junction unmatched. Germline CDR1 SGHDT, CDR2 YYEEEE. This clone turned up a few times. Its specificity is unknown. The sample consisted of PBMCs. This receptor was identified in a man in his thirties or forties in good health and CMV-seropositive. V gene TRBV5-6 combines with J gene TRBJ1-6; 8 nucleotides line up with TRBD1. The CDR3 spells CASSRGQDNSPLHF. In nucleotides, the CDR3 is TGTGCCAGCAGCCGGGGACAGGACAATTCACCCCTCCACTTT. The full variable domain, its missing parts supplied by reference TRBV5-6 and TRBJ1-6, is DAGVTQSPTHLIKTRGQQVTLRCSPKSGHDTVSWYQQALGQGPQFIFQYYEEEERQRGNFPDRFSGHQFPNYSSELNVNALLLGDSALYLCASSRGQDNSPLHFGNGTRLTVT.